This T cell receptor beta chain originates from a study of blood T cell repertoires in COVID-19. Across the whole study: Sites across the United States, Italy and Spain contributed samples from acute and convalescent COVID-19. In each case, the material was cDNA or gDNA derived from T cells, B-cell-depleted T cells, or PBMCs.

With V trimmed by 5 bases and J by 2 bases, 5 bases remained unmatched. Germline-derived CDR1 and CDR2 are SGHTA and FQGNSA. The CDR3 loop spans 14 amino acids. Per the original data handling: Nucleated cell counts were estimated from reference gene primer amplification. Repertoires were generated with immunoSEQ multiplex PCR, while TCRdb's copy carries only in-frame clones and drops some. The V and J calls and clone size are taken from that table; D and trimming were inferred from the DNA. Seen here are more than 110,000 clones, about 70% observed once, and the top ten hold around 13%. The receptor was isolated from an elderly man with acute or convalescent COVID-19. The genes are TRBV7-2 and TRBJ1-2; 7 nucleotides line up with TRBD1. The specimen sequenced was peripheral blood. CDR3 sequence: CASSGGTANYGYTF. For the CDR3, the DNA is TGTGCCAGCAGCGGGGGGACAGCCAACTATGGCTACACCTTC.